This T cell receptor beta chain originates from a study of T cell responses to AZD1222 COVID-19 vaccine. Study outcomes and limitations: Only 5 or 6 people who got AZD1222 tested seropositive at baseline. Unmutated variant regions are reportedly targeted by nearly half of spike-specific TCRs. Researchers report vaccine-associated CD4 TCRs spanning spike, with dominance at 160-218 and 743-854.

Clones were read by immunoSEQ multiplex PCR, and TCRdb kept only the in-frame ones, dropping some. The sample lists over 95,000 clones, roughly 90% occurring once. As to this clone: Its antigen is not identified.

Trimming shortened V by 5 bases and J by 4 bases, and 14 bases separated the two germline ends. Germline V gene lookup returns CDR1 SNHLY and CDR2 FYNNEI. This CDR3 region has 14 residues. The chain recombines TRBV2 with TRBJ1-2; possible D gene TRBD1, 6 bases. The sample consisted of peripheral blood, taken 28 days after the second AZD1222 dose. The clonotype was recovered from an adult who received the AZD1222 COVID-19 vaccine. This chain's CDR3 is CASSWDNSVYGYTF. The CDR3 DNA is TGTGCCAGCAGTTGGGACAACAGCGTCTATGGCTACACCTTC.